The 4 T cell receptor beta chains given below trace back to one sample, sequenced in a study of long-term antiretroviral therapy in people with HIV. At the survey level, the v3.0 immunoSEQ assay was run. The method was immunoSEQ multiplex PCR; TCRdb's version includes in-frame clones alone and lacks a portion of them. The sample has under 25,000 clones, 75% to 90% seen once. This specimen was unsorted PBMCs, taken 0.2 years after starting antiretroviral therapy. The receptors shown here come from a woman aged 40 to 50 with HIV.

The CDR3 DNA is TGTGCCATCAGCCCTGAGTGGGGCAATCAGCCCCAGCATTTT. As protein: CAISPEWGNQPQHF. V is TRBV10-3 and J is TRBJ1-5, with D unclear. From germline, CDR1 is ENHRY and CDR2 SYGVKD. This CDR3 spans 14 amino acids. With 6 bases removed from V and 2 bases from J, the gap between germline ends came to 11 bases.

The chain employs TRBV30 and TRBJ2-1; D remains unclear. The germline CDR1 and CDR2 sequences are GTSNPN and SVGIG (reference sequence). The V end was cut by 1 base, the J end by 5 bases, with 6 bases between. The CDR3 covers 12 residues. The chain's CDR3 is CAWSEDHNEQFF. CDR3 in DNA: TGTGCCTGGAGTGAAGACCACAATGAGCAGTTCTTC.

This clone was detected only once. The rearrangement links TRBV6-5 to TRBJ2-2, with D perhaps TRBD2 (5 bases). Germline V gene sequence: CDR1 MNHEY, CDR2 SVGAGI. The V gene lost 2 bases and the J gene lost 5 bases, with 12 bases spanning the gap. The CDR3 spans 15 residues. As DNA, the CDR3 is TGTGCCAGCAGTTACGTTTTCGGCGGGACCGGGGAGCTGTTTTTT. The encoded protein is CASSYVFGGTGELFF.

J is TRBJ1-4 and V is TRBV27; TRBD1 might be the D (6 bases). The germline gives CDR1 MNHEY, CDR2 SMNVEV (reference sequence). The germline V and J ends were trimmed by 3 bases and 6 bases, with 20 bases remaining between them. This CDR3 region has 17 residues. This CDR3 is CASSLVAAGDLHEKLFF. The CDR3, as DNA: TGTGCCAGCAGTTTGGTCGCCGCAGGGGATTTACATGAAAAACTGTTTTTT.